This entry is about one TCR beta chain. This record belongs to a study of PD-1 blockade in classical Hodgkin lymphoma. The CDR3 is made up of 14 amino acids. CDR1 and CDR2 from the germline V gene are MNHNS and SASEGT. V lost 2 bases, J lost 3 bases, and 8 bases lay in between. Every patient experienced relapse after autologous stem cell transplantation, and brentuximab vedotin exposure varied. Clones were sequenced by immunoSEQ multiplex PCR, and TCRdb holds only the in-frame ones, with some missing. The repertoire holds 24,000 or so clones, 65% to 80% seen once, with roughly 8.6% in the top ten. The sequencing used peripheral blood mononuclear cells (PBMCs), collected before the second cycle of nivolumab. This sequence originates from a human donor with classical Hodgkin lymphoma. The chain links TRBV6-1 to TRBJ2-1, with D possibly being TRBD2 (5 bases). The chain's CDR3 is CASSEIGLYNEQFF. CDR3 coding DNA: TGTGCCAGCAGTGAAATTGGACTCTACAATGAGCAGTTCTTC.